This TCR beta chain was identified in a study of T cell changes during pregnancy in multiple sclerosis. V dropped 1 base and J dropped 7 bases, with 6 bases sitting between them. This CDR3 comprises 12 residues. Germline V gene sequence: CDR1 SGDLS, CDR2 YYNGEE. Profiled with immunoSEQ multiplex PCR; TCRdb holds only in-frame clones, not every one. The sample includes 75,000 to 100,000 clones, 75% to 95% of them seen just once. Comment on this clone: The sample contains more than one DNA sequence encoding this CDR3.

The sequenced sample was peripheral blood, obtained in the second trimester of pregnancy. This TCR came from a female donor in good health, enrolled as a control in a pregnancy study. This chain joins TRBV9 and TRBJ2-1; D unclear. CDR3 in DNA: TGTGCCAGCAGCGTACGGGTAAATGAGCAGTTCTTC. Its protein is CASSVRVNEQFF. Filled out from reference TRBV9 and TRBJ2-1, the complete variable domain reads DSGVTQTPKHLITATGQRVTLRCSPRSGDLSVYWYQQSLDQGLQFLIQYYNGEERAKGNILERFSAQQFPDLHSELNLSSLELGDSALYFCASSVRVNEQFFGPGTRLTVL.